This TCR beta chain was profiled in a study of cytomegalovirus exposure and HLA in healthy donors. This clone was counted once. Antigen: not known. PCR used 60 Vbeta primers and 13 Jbeta primers. Repertoires were generated with immunoSEQ multiplex PCR, while TCRdb's copy carries only in-frame clones and drops some. The repertoire consists of approximately 180,000 clones, with 81% occurring once and the leading ten covering more than 1.5%. This CDR3 region has 15 residues. Between the trimmed V and J ends, which lost 0 bases and 5 bases, there was a span of 11 bases. The germline CDR1 and CDR2 sequences are SGHDN and FVKESK. Study-wide findings and caveats: Highest at DRB1 and lowest at HLA-C, TCR association rates differed among HLA loci in a later analysis. Donors belonging to an Asian-associated ancestry cluster reportedly showed fewer N-insertions in productive TCRs than the roughly 670-donor mean, according to what a later analysis found. For most subjects, TCR beta sequences were reported to predict HLA-A and HLA-B alleles with accuracy. Judged likely to be a sequencing artifact was a cluster of highly shared sequence variants.

V and J are TRBV14 and TRBJ2-1; the D is unclear. The sequenced sample consisted of PBMCs. This TCR derives from a man in his late teens or twenties in good health and CMV-seronegative. The CDR3 DNA follows: TGTGCCAGCAGCCAAGACGAGATACAGAACAATGAGCAGTTCTTC. Amino acids: CASSQDEIQNNEQFF.